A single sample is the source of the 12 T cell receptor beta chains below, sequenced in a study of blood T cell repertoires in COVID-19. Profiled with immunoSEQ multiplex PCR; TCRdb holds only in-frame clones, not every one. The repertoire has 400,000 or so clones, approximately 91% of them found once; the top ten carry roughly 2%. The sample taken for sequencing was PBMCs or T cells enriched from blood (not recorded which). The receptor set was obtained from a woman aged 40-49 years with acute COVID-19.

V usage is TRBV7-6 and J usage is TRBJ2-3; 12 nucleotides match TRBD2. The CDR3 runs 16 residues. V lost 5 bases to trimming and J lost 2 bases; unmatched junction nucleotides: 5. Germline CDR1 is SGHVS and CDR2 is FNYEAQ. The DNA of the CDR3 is TGTGCCAGCAGCGTACTAGCGGGGGGCGCCACAGATACGCAGTATTTT. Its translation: CASSVLAGGATDTQYF. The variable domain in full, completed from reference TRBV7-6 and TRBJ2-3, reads GAGVSQSPRYKVTKRGQDVALRCDPISGHVSLYWYRQALGQGPEFLTYFNYEAQQDKSGLPNDRFSAERPEGSISTLTIQRTEQRDSAMYRCASSVLAGGATDTQYFGPGTRLTVL.

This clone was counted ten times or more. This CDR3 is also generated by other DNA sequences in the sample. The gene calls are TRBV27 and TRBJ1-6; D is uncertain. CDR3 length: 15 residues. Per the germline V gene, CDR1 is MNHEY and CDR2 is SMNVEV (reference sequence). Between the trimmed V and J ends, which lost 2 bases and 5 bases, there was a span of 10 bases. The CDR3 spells CASSLRRQDNSPLHF. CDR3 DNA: TGTGCCAGCAGTTTAAGACGGCAGGATAATTCACCCCTCCACTTT.

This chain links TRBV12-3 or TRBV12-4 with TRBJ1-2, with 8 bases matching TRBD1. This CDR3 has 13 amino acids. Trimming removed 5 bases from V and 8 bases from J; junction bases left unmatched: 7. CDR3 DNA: TGTGCCAGCAGTGCCGGACAGGGACGAGGCTACACCTTC. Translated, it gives CASSAGQGRGYTF.

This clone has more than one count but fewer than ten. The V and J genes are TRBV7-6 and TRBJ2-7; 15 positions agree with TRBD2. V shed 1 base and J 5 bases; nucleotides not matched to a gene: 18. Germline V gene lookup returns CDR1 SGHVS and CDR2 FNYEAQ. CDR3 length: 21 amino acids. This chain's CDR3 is CASSLGYMGLAGGPELNEQYF. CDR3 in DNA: TGTGCCAGCAGCTTAGGGTACATGGGACTAGCGGGGGGCCCAGAGTTGAACGAGCAGTACTTC.

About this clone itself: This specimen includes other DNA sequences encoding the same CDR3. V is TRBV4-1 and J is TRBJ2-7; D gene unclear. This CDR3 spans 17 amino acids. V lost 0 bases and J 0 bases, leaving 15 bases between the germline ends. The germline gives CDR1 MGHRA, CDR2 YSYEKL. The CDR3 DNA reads TGCGCCAGCAGCCAAGACCGTCACCGACCTAGCTCCTACGAGCAGTACTTC. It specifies CASSQDRHRPSSYEQYF.

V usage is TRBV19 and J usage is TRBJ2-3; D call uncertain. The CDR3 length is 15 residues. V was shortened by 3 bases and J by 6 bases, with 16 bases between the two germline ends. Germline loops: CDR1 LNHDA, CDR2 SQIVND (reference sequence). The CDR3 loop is CASSISDSSRDTQYF. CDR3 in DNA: TGTGCCAGTAGTATTTCAGACTCCTCCCGGGATACGCAGTATTTT.

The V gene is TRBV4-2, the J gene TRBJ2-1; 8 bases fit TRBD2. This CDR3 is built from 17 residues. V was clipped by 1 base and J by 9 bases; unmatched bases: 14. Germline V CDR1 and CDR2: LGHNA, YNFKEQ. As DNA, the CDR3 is TGTGCCAGCAGCCAAGGGCCCCGCGGCGGGGGGTGGCGTGAGCAGTTCTTC. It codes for CASSQGPRGGGWREQFF.

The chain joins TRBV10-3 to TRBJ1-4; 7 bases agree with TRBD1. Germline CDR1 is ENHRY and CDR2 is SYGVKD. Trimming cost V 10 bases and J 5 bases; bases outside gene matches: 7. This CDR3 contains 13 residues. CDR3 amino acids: CATRDSYNEKLFF. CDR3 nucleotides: TGTGCCACCCGGGACAGTTACAATGAAAAACTGTTTTTT.

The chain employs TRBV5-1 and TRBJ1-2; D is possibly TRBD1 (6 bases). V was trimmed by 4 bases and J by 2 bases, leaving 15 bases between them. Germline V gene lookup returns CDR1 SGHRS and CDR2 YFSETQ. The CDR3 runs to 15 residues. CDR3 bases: TGCGCCAGCAGCCCCGGGGGGGGGCGAAACTATGGCTACACCTTC. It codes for CASSPGGGRNYGYTF.

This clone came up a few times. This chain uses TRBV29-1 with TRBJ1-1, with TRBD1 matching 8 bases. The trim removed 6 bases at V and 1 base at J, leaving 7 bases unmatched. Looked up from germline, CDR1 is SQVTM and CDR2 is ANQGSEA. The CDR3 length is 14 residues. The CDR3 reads CSVLLTGGNTEAFF. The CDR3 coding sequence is TGCAGCGTCCTACTTACAGGGGGGAACACTGAAGCTTTCTTT. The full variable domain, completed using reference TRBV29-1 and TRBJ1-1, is SAVISQKPSRDICQRGTSLTIQCQVDSQVTMMFWYRQQPGQSLTLIATANQGSEATYESGFVIDKFPISRPNLTFSTLTVSNMSPEDSSIYLCSVLLTGGNTEAFFGQGTRLTVV.

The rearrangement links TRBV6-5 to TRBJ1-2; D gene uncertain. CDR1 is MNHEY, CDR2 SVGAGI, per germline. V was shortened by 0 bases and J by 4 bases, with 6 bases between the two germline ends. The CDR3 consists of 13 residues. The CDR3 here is CASSYSEIYGYTF. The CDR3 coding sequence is TGTGCCAGCAGTTACTCTGAGATCTATGGCTACACCTTC.

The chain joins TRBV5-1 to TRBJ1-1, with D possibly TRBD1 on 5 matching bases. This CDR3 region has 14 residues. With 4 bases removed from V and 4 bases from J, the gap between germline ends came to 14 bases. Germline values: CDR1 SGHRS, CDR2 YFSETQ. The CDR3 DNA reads TGCGCCAGCAGCCCCCTTTCGCAGGGCACTGAAGCTTTCTTT. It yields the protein CASSPLSQGTEAFF.